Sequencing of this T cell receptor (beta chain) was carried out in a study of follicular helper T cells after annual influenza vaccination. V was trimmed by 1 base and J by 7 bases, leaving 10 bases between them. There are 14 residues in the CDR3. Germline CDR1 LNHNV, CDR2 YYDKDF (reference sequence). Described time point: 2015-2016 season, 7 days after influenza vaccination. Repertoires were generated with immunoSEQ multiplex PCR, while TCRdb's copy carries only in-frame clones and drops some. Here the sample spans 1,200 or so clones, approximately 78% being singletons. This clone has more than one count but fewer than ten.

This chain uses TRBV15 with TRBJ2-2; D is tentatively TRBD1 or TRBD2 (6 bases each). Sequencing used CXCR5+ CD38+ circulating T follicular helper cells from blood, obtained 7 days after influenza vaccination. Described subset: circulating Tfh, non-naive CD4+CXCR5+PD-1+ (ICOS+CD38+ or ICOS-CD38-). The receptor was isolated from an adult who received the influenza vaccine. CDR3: CATSRVRGDGELFF. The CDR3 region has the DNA TGTGCCACCAGCAGAGTGAGGGGGGACGGGGAGCTGTTTTTT.